This T cell receptor (beta chain) was sequenced in a study of vaccination effects on CD4 cells after COVID-19. The data were produced by immunoSEQ multiplex PCR, yet TCRdb's version contains in-frame clones alone and is incomplete. This sample has 52,000 or so clones, with roughly 70% found just once. Remarks on this clone: Its antigen is not known.

Looked up from germline, CDR1 is MGHRA and CDR2 is YSYEKL. CDR3 size: 17 residues. V was shortened by 0 bases and J by 0 bases, with 14 bases between the two germline ends. After expansion with viral peptide pools in the ViraFEST assay, antigen-specific CD4+ T cells were sequenced. Culturing for more than 9 days preceded CD4+ T cell isolation. The vaccine recipients had no prior SARS-CoV-2 infection, with negative nucleocapsid antibodies. The starting material was CD4+ T cells from PBMCs cultured with SARS-CoV-2 spike peptides, obtained before COVID-19 vaccination. The TCR sequence derives from a human donor who received a COVID-19 vaccine. The chain employs TRBV4-1 and TRBJ1-2; D gene unclear. The CDR3: CASSQESVGEPNYGYTF. The CDR3 DNA is TGCGCCAGCAGCCAAGAAAGCGTCGGAGAGCCTAACTATGGCTACACCTTC.